This T cell receptor (beta chain) derives from a study of OX40 agonist ivuxolimab in advanced cancers. Assay used: immunoSEQ multiplex PCR; TCRdb lists only in-frame clones, some missing. Seen here are roughly 97,000 clones, 86% observed once, and the top ten hold roughly 5.5%. The V end was cut by 5 bases, the J end by 7 bases, with 15 bases between. This CDR3 has 15 amino acids. The germline gives CDR1 SGHVS, CDR2 FNYEAQ. The sequenced sample was CD4+ or CD8+ T cells sorted from blood, obtained in a trial of the OX40 agonist ivuxolimab. This sequence was found in an adult with an advanced solid tumor such as melanoma, head and neck, liver or kidney cancer. The V gene is TRBV7-6, the J gene TRBJ1-6; D possibly corresponds to TRBD1 (6 bases). CDR3 protein: CASSPRGGENSPLHF. The DNA for the CDR3 is TGTGCCAGCAGCCCCAGGGGAGGCGAGAATTCACCCCTCCACTTT.